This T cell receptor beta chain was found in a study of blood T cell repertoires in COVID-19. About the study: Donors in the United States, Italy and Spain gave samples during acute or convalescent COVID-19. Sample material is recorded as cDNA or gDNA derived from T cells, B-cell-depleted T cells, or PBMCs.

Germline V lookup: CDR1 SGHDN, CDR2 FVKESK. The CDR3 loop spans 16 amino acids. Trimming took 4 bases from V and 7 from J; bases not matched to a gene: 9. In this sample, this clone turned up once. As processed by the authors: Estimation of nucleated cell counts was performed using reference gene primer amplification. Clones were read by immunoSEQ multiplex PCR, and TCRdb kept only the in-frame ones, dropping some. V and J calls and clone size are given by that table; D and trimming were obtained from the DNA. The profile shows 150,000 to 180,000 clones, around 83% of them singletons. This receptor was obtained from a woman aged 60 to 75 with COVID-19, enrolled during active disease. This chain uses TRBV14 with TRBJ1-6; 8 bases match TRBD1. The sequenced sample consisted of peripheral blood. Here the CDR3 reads CASSPSTGAGNSPLHF. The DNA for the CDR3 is TGTGCCAGCAGCCCCTCGACAGGGGCAGGGAATTCACCCCTCCACTTT.